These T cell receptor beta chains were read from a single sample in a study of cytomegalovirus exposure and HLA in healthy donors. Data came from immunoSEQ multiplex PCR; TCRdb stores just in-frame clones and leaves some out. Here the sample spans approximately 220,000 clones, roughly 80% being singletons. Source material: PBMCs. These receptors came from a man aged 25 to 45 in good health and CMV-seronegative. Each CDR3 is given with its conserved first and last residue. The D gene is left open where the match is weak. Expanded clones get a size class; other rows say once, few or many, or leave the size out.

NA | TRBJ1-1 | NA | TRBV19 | TGTGCCAGTGTCCCCCCATTCGGACGCGGGTTAATGAACACTGAAGCTTTCTTT | CASVPPFGRGLMNTEAFF
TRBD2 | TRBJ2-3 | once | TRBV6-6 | TGTGCCAGCAGTTACGGCCGGGGGGGTACAGATACGCAGTATTTT | CASSYGRGGTDTQYF
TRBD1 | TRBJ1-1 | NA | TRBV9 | TGTGCCAGCAGCGTCTGGACAGGGGGCGTGAAGAACACTGAAGCTTTCTTT | CASSVWTGGVKNTEAFF
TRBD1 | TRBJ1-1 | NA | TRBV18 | TGTGCCAGCTCCAGGGACAGGGTGAACACTGAAGCTTTCTTT | CASSRDRVNTEAFF
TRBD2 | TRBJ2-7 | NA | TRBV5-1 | TGCGCCAGCAGCCTGGGACTAGCGGGGCCCTTTCAGCAGTACTTC | CASSLGLAGPFQQYF
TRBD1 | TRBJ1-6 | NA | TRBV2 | TGTGCCAGCAGAGGGGACAGTACAAGGTCCCTCCACTTT | CASRGDSTRSLHF
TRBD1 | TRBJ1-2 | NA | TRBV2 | TGTGCCAGCGTAAGACAGGGGACTAACTATGGCTACACCTTC | CASVRQGTNYGYTF
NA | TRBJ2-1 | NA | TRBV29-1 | TGCAGCGCGCGGGACTCTTTCTACAATGAGCAGTTCTTC | CSARDSFYNEQFF
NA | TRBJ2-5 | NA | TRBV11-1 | TGTGCCAGCAGCCTAACGGGGATAGTTGAGACCCAGTACTTC | CASSLTGIVETQYF
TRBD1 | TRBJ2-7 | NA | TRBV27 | TGTGCCAGCAGTTGGGACAGGGGGGGCGAGCAGTACTTC | CASSWDRGGEQYF
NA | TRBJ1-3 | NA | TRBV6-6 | TGTGCCAGCAGTTTGGACAGTATCTCTGGAAACACCATATATTTT | CASSLDSISGNTIYF
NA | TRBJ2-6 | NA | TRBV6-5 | TGTGCCAGCAGTTACTTAGCTGGGGCCAACGTCCTGACTTTC | CASSYLAGANVLTF
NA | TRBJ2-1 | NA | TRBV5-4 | TGTGCCAGCAGCTTGTCCGGTCGGGGTGAGCAGTTCTTC | CASSLSGRGEQFF
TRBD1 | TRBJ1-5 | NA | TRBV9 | TGTGCCAGCAGCGAGGGGACAGGGGCTGGGCGACAGCCCCAGCATTTT | CASSEGTGAGRQPQHF
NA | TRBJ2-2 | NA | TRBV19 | TGTGCCAGTAGTCCGGCCCCCGGGGGTGGCACCGGGGAGCTGTTTTTT | CASSPAPGGGTGELFF
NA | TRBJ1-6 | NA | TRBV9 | TGTGCCAGCAGTCACGGGGGTTCACCCCTCCACTTT | CASSHGGSPLHF
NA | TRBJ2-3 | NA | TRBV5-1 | TGCGCCAGCAGCTTGGTGCCGCTAGACACAGATACGCAGTATTTT | CASSLVPLDTDTQYF
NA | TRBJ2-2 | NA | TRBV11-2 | TGTGCCAGCAGCCCTAGTAACACCGGGGAGCTGTTTTTT | CASSPSNTGELFF
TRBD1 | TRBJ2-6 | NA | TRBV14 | TGTGCCAGCAGCCTCCTTTGGACAGGGGTAAAATCATCTGGGGCCAACGTCCTGACTTTC | CASSLLWTGVKSSGANVLTF
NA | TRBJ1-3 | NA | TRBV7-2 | TGTGCCAGCAGCTTAGCCCCAGGGTCAGGAAACACCATATATTTT | CASSLAPGSGNTIYF
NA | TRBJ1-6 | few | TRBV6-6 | TGTGCCAGCAGTTACTCGCTCTGGCCAAATAATTCACCCCTCCACTTT | CASSYSLWPNNSPLHF
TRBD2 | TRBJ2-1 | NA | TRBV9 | TGTGCCAGCAGCGTGACTAGCGGGGGGCCCGTCACATACAATGAGCAGTTCTTC | CASSVTSGGPVTYNEQFF
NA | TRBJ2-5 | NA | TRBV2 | TGTGCCAGCAGTCGGGGGTTAGGAGAGACCCAGTACTTC | CASSRGLGETQYF
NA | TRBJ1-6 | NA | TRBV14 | TGTGCCAGCAGCCAAGTCCGTGGACAGCGTAATTCACCCCTCCACTTT | CASSQVRGQRNSPLHF
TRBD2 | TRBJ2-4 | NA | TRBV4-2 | TGTGCCAGCAGCCAAGAAGGGAATAGCGGGGGCCCAATGAGGATTCAGTACTTC | CASSQEGNSGGPMRIQYF
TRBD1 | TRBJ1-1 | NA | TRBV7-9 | TGTGCCAGCAGCTGGATAGGGACAGGGGGAGTAACTGAAGCTTTCTTT | CASSWIGTGGVTEAFF
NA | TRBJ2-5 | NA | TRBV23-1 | TGCGCCAGCAGTCAATGGCTCGGGGCCAGGGGTTCGGAGACCCAGTACTTC | CASSQWLGARGSETQYF
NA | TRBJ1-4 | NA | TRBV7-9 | TGTGCCAGCAGCCCCCGGGGGGGGTCCCAACTTAATGAAAAACTGTTTTTT | CASSPRGGSQLNEKLFF
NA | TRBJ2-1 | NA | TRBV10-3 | TGTGCCATCAGTGACGCGACAGGCTACAATGAGCAGTTCTTC | CAISDATGYNEQFF
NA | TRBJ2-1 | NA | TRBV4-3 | TGCGCCAGCAGCCAGGTCGTCCTCTCAGATGAGCAGTTCTTC | CASSQVVLSDEQFF
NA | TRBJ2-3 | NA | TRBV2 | TGTGCCAGCTCGCGGGGGCGCACAGATACGCAGTATTTT | CASSRGRTDTQYF
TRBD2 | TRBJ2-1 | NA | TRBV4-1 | TGCGCCAGCAGCCAAGTGGGACTAGGCCTGCTCGGGTTCCGGGAGCAGTTCTTC | CASSQVGLGLLGFREQFF
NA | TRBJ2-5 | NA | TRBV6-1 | TGTGCCAGCAAAACTATCGAGACCCAGTACTTC | CASKTIETQYF
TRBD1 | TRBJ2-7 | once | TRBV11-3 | TGTGCCAGCAGCTTAGGGACAGGGCAATACGAGCAGTACTTC | CASSLGTGQYEQYF
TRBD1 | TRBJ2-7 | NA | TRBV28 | TGTGCCAGCAGTTCGAGACAGGGGTTCCACGAGCAGTACTTC | CASSSRQGFHEQYF
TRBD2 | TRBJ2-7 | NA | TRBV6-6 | TGTGCCAGCAGTTACCTAGCGGGGGGTACCTACTACGAGCAGTACTTC | CASSYLAGGTYYEQYF
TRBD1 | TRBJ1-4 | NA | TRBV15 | TGTGCCACCAGCTGGGGACAGGGGAATGAAAAACTGTTTTTT | CATSWGQGNEKLFF
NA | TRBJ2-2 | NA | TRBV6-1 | TGTGCCAGCGGTCCCCCAAGGGGCACCGGGGAGCTGTTTTTT | CASGPPRGTGELFF
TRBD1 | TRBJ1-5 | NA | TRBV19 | TGTGCCAGTACACAGGGGGGTAGGGAGCCCCAGCATTTT | CASTQGGREPQHF
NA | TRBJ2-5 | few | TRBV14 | TGTGCCAGCAGCCAAGACCCCCGGTGGACGAGGGATCGGTACTTC | CASSQDPRWTRDRYF